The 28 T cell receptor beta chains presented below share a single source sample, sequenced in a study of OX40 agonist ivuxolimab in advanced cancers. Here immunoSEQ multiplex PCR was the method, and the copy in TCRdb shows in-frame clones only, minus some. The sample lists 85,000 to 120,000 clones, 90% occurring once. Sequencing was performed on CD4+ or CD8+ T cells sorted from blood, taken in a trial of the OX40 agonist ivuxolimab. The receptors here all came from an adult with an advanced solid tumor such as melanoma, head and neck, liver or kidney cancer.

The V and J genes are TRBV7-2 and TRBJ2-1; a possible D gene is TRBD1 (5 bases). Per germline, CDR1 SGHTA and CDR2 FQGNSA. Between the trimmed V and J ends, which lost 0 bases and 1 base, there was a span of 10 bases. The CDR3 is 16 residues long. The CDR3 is CASSLALAGSYNEQFF. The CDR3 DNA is TGTGCCAGCAGCTTAGCCCTCGCAGGGTCCTACAATGAGCAGTTCTTC.

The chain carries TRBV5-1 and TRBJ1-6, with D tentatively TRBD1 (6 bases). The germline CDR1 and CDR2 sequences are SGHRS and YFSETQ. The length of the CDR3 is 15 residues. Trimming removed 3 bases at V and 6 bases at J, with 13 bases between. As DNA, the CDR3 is TGCGCCAGCAGCTGGGCAGGGGAGGTTAATTCACCCCTCCACTTT. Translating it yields CASSWAGEVNSPLHF.

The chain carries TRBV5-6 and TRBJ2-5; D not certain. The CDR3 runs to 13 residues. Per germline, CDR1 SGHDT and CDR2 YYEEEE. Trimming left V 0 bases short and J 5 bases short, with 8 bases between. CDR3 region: CASSLGPSETQYF. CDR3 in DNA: TGTGCCAGCAGCTTGGGACCGTCGGAGACCCAGTACTTC. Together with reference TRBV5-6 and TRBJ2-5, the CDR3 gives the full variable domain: DAGVTQSPTHLIKTRGQQVTLRCSPKSGHDTVSWYQQALGQGPQFIFQYYEEEERQRGNFPDRFSGHQFPNYSSELNVNALLLGDSALYLCASSLGPSETQYFGPGTRLLVL.

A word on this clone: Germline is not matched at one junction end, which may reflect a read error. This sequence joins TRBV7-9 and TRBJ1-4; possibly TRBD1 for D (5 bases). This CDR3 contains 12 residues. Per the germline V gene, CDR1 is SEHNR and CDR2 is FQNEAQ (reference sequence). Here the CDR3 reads CASSLATAGIRF. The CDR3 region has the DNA TGTGCCAGCAGCTTAGCCACGGCAGGGATCCGTTTT. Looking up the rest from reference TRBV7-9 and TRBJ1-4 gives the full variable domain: DTGVSQNPRHKITKRGQNVTFRCDPISEHNRLYWYRQTLGQGPEFLTYFQNEAQLEKSRLLSDRFSAERPKGSFSTLEIQRTEQGDSAMYLCASSLATAGIRFGSGTQLSVL.

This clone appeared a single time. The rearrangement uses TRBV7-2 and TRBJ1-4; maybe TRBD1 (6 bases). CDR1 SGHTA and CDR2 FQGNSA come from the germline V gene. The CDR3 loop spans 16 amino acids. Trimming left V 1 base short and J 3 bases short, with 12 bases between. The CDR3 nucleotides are TGTGCCAGCAGCTTAGTCGGGGGCGTGGCTAATGAAAAACTGTTTTTT. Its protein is CASSLVGGVANEKLFF.

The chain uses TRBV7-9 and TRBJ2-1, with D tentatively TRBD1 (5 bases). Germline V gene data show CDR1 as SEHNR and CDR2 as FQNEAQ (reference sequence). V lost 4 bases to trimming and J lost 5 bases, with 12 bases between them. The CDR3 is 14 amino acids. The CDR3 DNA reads TGTGCCAGCAGCTACCTCAGGGCCGACAATGAGCAGTTCTTC. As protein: CASSYLRADNEQFF.

The CDR3 protein is CASSFLQGVREKLFF. Here the CDR3 DNA reads TGTGCCAGCAGTTTCCTGCAGGGGGTTAGGGAAAAACTGTTTTTT. The V gene is TRBV28, the J gene TRBJ1-4, with 7 bases identical to TRBD1. The junction had 9 bases not matched to a gene; V was cut back by 3 bases and J by 8 bases. The CDR3 has 15 residues. The germline gives CDR1 MDHEN, CDR2 SYDVKM.

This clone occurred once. The CDR3, as DNA: TGTGCCTGGACCCGAGGGGACTCCCTTGGCACTGGCTACACCTTC. The encoded protein is CAWTRGDSLGTGYTF. This rearrangement joins TRBV30 to TRBJ1-2; D possibly corresponds to TRBD1 (5 bases). The V end was cut by 4 bases, the J end by 7 bases, with 22 bases between. The germline V gene encodes CDR1 GTSNPN and CDR2 SVGIG (reference sequence). This CDR3 has 15 residues.

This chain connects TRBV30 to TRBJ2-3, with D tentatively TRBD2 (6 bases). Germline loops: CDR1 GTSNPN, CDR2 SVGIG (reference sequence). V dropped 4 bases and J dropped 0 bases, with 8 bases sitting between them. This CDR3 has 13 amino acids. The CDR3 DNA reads TGTGCCTGGACGGCGGGGAGCACAGATACGCAGTATTTT. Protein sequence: CAWTAGSTDTQYF.

The CDR3, as DNA: TGTGCCATCGAGCTAGGAGATACGCAGTATTTT. Its protein is CAIELGDTQYF. The V call is TRBV5-3, the J call TRBJ2-3; D is ambiguous. TRBV5-3 is labeled an ORF, and its function is uncertain. Trimming cost V 9 bases and J 5 bases, with 10 bases left between them. The CDR3 is 11 amino acids.

The CDR3 here is CASRPRLGTNEKLFF. The CDR3 DNA is TGTGCCAGCAGACCTCGACTGGGCACTAATGAAAAACTGTTTTTT. The chain couples TRBV7-8 to TRBJ1-4; no definite D call. The CDR3 sequence is 15 residues long. The V gene lost 6 bases and the J gene lost 2 bases, with 13 bases spanning the gap. CDR1 and CDR2 from the germline V gene are SGHVS and FQNEAQ.

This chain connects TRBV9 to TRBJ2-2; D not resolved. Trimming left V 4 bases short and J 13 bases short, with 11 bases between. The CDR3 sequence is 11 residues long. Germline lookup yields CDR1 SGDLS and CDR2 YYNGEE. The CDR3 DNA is TGTGCCAGCAGCCAGCCGGGCGGGCTGTTTTTT. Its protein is CASSQPGGLFF. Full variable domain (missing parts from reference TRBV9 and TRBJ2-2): DSGVTQTPKHLITATGQRVTLRCSPRSGDLSVYWYQQSLDQGLQFLIQYYNGEERAKGNILERFSAQQFPDLHSELNLSSLELGDSALYFCASSQPGGLFFGEGSRLTVL.

In DNA, the CDR3 is TGTGCCAGCAGCGTAGGGGGCAGGGTAGATTCACCCCTCCACTTT. Translation: CASSVGGRVDSPLHF. The chain links TRBV9 to TRBJ1-6; possibly TRBD1 for D (5 bases). With 0 bases removed from V and 8 bases from J, the gap between germline ends came to 12 bases. This CDR3 is 15 amino acids long. Germline V gene sequence: CDR1 SGDLS, CDR2 YYNGEE. The full variable domain, rest sourced from reference TRBV9 and TRBJ1-6, is DSGVTQTPKHLITATGQRVTLRCSPRSGDLSVYWYQQSLDQGLQFLIQYYNGEERAKGNILERFSAQQFPDLHSELNLSSLELGDSALYFCASSVGGRVDSPLHFGNGTRLTVT.

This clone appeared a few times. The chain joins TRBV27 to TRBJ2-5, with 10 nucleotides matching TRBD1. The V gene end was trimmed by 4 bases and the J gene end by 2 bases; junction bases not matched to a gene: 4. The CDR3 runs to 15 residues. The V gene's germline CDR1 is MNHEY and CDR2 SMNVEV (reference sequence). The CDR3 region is CASSWTGGIQETQYF. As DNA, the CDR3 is TGTGCCAGCAGTTGGACAGGGGGTATTCAAGAGACCCAGTACTTC.

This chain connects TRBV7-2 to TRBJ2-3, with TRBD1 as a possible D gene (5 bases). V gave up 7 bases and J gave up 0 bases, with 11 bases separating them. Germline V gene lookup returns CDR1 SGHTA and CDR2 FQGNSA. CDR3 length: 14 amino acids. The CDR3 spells CASKPGHSTDTQYF. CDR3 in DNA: TGTGCCAGCAAGCCTGGACATAGCACAGATACGCAGTATTTT.

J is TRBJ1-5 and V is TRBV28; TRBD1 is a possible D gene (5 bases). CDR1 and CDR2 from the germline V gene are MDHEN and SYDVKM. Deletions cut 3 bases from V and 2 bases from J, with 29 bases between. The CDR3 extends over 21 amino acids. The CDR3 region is CASSFYGPPVGRGKGNQPQHF. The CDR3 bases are TGTGCCAGCAGTTTTTACGGCCCTCCGGTGGGACGGGGAAAGGGCAATCAGCCCCAGCATTTT.

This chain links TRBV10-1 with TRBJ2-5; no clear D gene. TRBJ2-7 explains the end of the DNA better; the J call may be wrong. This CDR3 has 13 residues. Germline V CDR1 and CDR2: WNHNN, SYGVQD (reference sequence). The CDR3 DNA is TGCGCCAGCAGTGAGTCTGGTCTGGCCGAGCAGTACTTC. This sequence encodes CASSESGLAEQYF.

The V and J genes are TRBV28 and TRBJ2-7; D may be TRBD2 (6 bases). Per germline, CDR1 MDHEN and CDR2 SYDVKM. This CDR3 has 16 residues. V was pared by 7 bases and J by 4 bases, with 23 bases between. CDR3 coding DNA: TGTGCCAGCACCGGAGCCGAGACTAGAGGGATTTACGAGCAGTACTTC. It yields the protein CASTGAETRGIYEQYF. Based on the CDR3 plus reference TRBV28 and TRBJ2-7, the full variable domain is DVKVTQSSRYLVKRTGEKVFLECVQDMDHENMFWYRQDPGLGLRLIYFSYDVKMKEKGDIPEGYSVSREKKERFSLILESASTNQTSMYLCASTGAETRGIYEQYFGPGTRLTVT.

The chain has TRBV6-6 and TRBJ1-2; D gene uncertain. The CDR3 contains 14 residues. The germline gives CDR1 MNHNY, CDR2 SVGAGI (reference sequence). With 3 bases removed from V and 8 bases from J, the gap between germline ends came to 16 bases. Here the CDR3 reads CASSYTADHSGYTF. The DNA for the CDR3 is TGTGCCAGCAGTTATACGGCCGACCACTCCGGCTACACCTTC.

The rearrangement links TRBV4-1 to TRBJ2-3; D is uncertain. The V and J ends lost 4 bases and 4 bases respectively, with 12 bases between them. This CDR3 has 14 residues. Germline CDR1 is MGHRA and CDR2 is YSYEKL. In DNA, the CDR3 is TGCGCCAGCAGCCTAAAGCCTCCCGCAGATACGCAGTATTTT. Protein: CASSLKPPADTQYF.

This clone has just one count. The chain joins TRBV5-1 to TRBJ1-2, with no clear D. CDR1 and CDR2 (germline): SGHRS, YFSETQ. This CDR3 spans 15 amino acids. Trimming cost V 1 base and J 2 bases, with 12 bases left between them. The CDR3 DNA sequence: TGCGCCAGCAGCTTGTCAGAACCCGGGAACTATGGCTACACCTTC. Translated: CASSLSEPGNYGYTF.

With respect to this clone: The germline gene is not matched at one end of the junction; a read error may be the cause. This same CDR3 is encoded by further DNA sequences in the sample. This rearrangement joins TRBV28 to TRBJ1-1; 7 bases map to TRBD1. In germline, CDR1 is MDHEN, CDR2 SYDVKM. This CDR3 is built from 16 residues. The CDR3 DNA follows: TGTGCCAGCAGGCCCCAAAGGGGGCGAATGAACACTGAAGCCTTCTTT. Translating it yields CASRPQRGRMNTEAFF.

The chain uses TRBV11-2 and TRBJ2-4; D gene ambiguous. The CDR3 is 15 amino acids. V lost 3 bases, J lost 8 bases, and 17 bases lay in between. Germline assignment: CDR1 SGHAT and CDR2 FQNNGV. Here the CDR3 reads CASSLVGILVDIQYF. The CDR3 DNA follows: TGTGCCAGCAGCTTGGTAGGGATCTTGGTGGACATTCAGTACTTC.

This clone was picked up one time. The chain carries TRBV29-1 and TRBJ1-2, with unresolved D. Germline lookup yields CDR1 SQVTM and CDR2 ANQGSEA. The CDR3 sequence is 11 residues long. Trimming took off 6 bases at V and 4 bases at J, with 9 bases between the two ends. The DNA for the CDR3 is TGCAGCGTCAGAAGAGGCTATGGCTACACCTTC. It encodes CSVRRGYGYTF.

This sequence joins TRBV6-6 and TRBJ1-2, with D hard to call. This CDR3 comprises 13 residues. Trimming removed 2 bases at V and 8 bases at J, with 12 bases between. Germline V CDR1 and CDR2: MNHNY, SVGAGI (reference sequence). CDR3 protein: CASSYERRAGYTF. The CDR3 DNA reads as TGTGCCAGCAGTTACGAACGACGGGCGGGCTACACCTTC.

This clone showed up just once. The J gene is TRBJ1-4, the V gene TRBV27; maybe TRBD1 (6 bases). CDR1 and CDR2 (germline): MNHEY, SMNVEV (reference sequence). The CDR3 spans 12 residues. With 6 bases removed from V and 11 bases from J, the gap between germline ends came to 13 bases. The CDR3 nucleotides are TGTGCCAGCAGGCCCTTAGGGGGGAAACTGTTTTTT. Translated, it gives CASRPLGGKLFF.

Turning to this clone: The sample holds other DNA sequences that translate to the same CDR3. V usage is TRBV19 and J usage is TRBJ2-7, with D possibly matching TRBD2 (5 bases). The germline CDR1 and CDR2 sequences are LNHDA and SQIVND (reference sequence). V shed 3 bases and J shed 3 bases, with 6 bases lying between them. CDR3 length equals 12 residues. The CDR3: CASSIRGYEQYF. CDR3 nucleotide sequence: TGTGCCAGTAGTATTCGGGGCTACGAGCAGTACTTC.

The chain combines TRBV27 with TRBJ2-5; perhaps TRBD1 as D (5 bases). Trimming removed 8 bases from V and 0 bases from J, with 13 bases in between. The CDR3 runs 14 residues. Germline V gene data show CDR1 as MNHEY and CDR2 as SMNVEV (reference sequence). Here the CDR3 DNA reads TGTGCCAGCGGCCGACAGAGCTACCAAGAGACCCAGTACTTC. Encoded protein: CASGRQSYQETQYF.